Reported below is one TCR beta chain. Antigen: not known. The data are from a study of blood T cells in healthy people across ages. Overall study: The capture of about one barcoded beta molecule per two T cells was achieved by template switching.

Germline V gene sequence: CDR1 MDHEN, CDR2 SYDVKM. There are 16 residues in the CDR3. V shed 11 bases and J 0 bases; nucleotides not matched to a gene: 11. Sample-barcoded 5' priming and a J-beta primer mix drove a second PCR of roughly 7 to 11 cycles. Per sample, CDR3-containing paired-end reads numbered at least 2.5 million. TCRdb recomputed calls from the 5' RACE reads with MiXCR, one row per CDR3 protein. The sample lists roughly 720,000 distinct CDR3 sequences, 53% seen once, with about two fifths in the top ten. Study results and limitations: Nothing was known about donor CMV status, and this possibly confounded expanded clonotype changes.

Sequencing used blood. This chain links TRBV28 with TRBJ1-1; 11 bases match TRBD1. This receptor was obtained from a man aged 80 or over in good health. The CDR3 DNA is TGTGCCTTCGGACAGGGGGCATATGGGGTGAACACTGAAGCTTTCTTT. This codes for CAFGQGAYGVNTEAFF.